In its sample, the clone carrying this T cell receptor (beta chain) was seen many times. The sample belongs to a study of identical twins. Each CDR3 protein is one row after TCRdb ran MiXCR on the 5' RACE reads. The profile shows roughly 220,000 distinct CDR3 sequences, around 6.5% of them singletons. The length of the CDR3 is 16 residues. Trimming removed 6 bases at V and 7 bases at J, with 21 bases between. Another study also made use of these data, one on T cells expressing NK-cell markers. That report notes: About six donors carried dominant NKG2C+ clonotypes that made up roughly 1.0-7.5% of their CD8+ T cells.

The receptor's source is a woman younger than 30 in good health. The gene calls are TRBV12-3 or TRBV12-4 and TRBJ2-2; possibly TRBD1 or TRBD2 for D (5 bases each). Sequenced: CD8+ T cells sorted from blood. This CDR3 reads CASSPPPRGSGGELFF. The CDR3 region has the DNA TGTGCCAGCAGCCCACCCCCGAGGGGAAGTGGCGGGGAGCTGTTTTTT.